The sequence of this TCR beta chain was determined in a study of metastatic and nonmetastatic thyroid tumors. Via MiXCR, TCRdb re-called the PCR reads. The sample includes approximately 15,000 clones, 29% seen only once; the top ten take approximately 52%. This clone was detected ten times or more. V shed 4 bases and J shed 5 bases, with 11 bases lying between them. The CDR3 length is 13 residues. The V gene's germline CDR1 is SEHNR and CDR2 FQNEAQ (reference sequence). Patients had received no treatment of any kind before thyroid surgery. V usage is TRBV7-9 and J usage is TRBJ1-1; no clear D. The source of this sequence is a male donor with papillary thyroid cancer or a benign thyroid nodule (not recorded which). Some clones in this sample may be carry-over from other donors' samples. Sequenced sample: tumor tissue. As DNA, the CDR3 is TGTGCCAGCAGCTCATACGGGCTGACTGAAGCTTTCTTT. Translated, it gives CASSSYGLTEAFF.